The clone carrying this T cell receptor beta chain was found a few times. Its target is not known. Study outcomes and limitations: Tumor memory CD4+ T cell TCR gene usage clustered with blood and lymph node memory CD4+ cells and lymph node naive CD4+ cells. Tumor Tregs overlapped most with tumor, then blood, naive CD4+ cells.

The sorted Tregs were CD4+CD25+CD127-/low cells. V was trimmed by 3 bases and J by 11 bases, leaving 8 bases between them. CDR3 length: 11 residues. Germline V gives CDR1 SNHLY, CDR2 FYNNEI. Constant-region reverse primers amplified full-length variable regions, followed by semi-nested Nested Universal Primer A PCR. MiXCR, run by TCRdb on the 5' RACE reads, gives a single entry per CDR3 protein. The table lists 55,000 or so distinct CDR3 sequences, around 21% of them singletons. The V gene is TRBV2, the J gene TRBJ1-5; possibly TRBD1 for D (5 bases). The specimen was tumor-infiltrating Tregs sorted from the breast tumor. The receptor was derived from a female donor with breast cancer. The CDR3 spells CASSDKGSQHF. CDR3 coding DNA: TGTGCCAGCAGTGACAAGGGGTCCCAGCATTTT.